A selection of T cell receptor beta chains follows, all from one sample in a study of blood T cell repertoires in COVID-19. Sequencing was performed with immunoSEQ multiplex PCR; in TCRdb, only in-frame clones are kept and a portion is missing. The repertoire holds 120,000 to 150,000 clones, more than 75% seen once, with 8.6% in the top ten. Input material: peripheral blood. The receptors shown here come from a woman between 50 and 59 years old with active or convalescent COVID-19. The CDR3 runs from the conserved cysteine through the conserved F or W. D genes are given only for firm matches. Clone size is not always given. Where it is, it says once, few, many or a class for expanded clones.

V	J	size	D	DNA	CDR3
TRBV9	TRBJ2-1	.	TRBD1	TGTGCCAGCAGCGTAGCTGGACAGGGGGAGAAGTTCTTC	CASSVAGQGEKFF
TRBV5-4	TRBJ2-7	.	TRBD2	TGTGCCAGCAGCATTGGACTAGCGGGGGGAAAAAACGAGCAGTACTTC	CASSIGLAGGKNEQYF
TRBV6-1	TRBJ1-3	.	.	TGTGCCAGCAGTGAACTCAGAGGGAACACCATATATTTT	CASSELRGNTIYF
TRBV11-2	TRBJ1-1	.	.	TGTGCCAGCAGCTTAGGGGGGGTAGCTTTCTTT	CASSLGGVAFF
TRBV6-5	TRBJ1-2	.	.	TGTGCCAGCCGGGATGGGCCGAACTATGGCTACACCTTC	CASRDGPNYGYTF
TRBV19	TRBJ1-3	.	.	TGTGCCAGTAATCCGGACAGAGGGAATACCATATATTTT	CASNPDRGNTIYF
TRBV14	TRBJ2-6	.	.	TGTGCCAGCAGCCAAGTGAGATCAGGGGCCAACGTCCTGACTTTC	CASSQVRSGANVLTF
TRBV5-1	TRBJ2-2	.	.	TGCGCCAGCAGCCTCAGGGCCTCGAACACCGGGGAGCTGTTTTTT	CASSLRASNTGELFF
TRBV6-2/TRBV6-3	TRBJ1-5	.	.	TGTGCCAGCAGTTTCCTTGGCCGGGATCAGCCCCAGCATTTT	CASSFLGRDQPQHF
TRBV28	TRBJ1-1	.	.	TGTGCCAGCAGTCTGGTAGATCGGAACACTGAAGCTTTCTTT	CASSLVDRNTEAFF
TRBV12-5	TRBJ2-5	once	.	TGTGCTAGTGGTTTGAATGTGCGAGAGACCCAGTACTTC	CASGLNVRETQYF
TRBV11-2	TRBJ2-3	many	.	TGTGCCAGCAGCTTAGTCGGGGAGGATACGCAGTATTTT	CASSLVGEDTQYF
TRBV19	TRBJ1-2	.	.	TGTGCCAGTAGGTCGGCGGACAGACAGGTGTATGGCTACACCTTC	CASRSADRQVYGYTF
TRBV10-3	TRBJ2-3	.	.	TGTGCCATCAGATACAGGGACCCCACAGATACGCAGTATTTT	CAIRYRDPTDTQYF
TRBV28	TRBJ2-1	.	.	TGTGCCAGCAGTTTATCTGGGGAGAAGAATGAGCAGTTCTTC	CASSLSGEKNEQFF
TRBV27	TRBJ2-1	.	TRBD1	TGTGCCAGCAGCCGAGACAGGGTCGGGACCTACAATGAGCAGTTCTTC	CASSRDRVGTYNEQFF
TRBV5-1	TRBJ2-5	.	.	TGCGCCAGCAGCTCGACAGGTCCCCGGGAGACCCAGTACTTC	CASSSTGPRETQYF
TRBV24-1	TRBJ2-6	.	.	TGTGCCACCAGTGAAGGAGTTACTGGGGCCAACGTCCTGACTTTC	CATSEGVTGANVLTF
TRBV18	TRBJ2-7	.	TRBD1	TGTGCCAGCTTCAAAGGGACAGGGGACCTAGAGGGCGGCTTC	CASFKGTGDLEGGF
TRBV10-3	TRBJ2-1	once	TRBD2	TGTGCCATCAGTGAGGGGTTAAGCGGGAGGAATGAGCAGTTCTTC	CAISEGLSGRNEQFF
TRBV3-1/TRBV3-2	TRBJ2-3	.	.	TGTGCCAGCAGCCAAGTAGCACATACGCAGTATTTT	CASSQVAHTQYF
TRBV4-1	TRBJ1-6	.	.	TGCGCCAGCAGCCAAGTTAGTTCACCCCTCCACTTT	CASSQVSSPLHF
TRBV28	TRBJ1-2	.	TRBD1	TGTGCCAGCCGCTACGCAGGGGGCCCCTATGGCTACACCTTC	CASRYAGGPYGYTF
TRBV19	TRBJ1-1	.	.	TGTGCCAGTAGTACGACCAGGATGATGAACACTGAAGCTTTCTTT	CASSTTRMMNTEAFF
TRBV30	TRBJ1-5	once	TRBD1	TGTGCCTGGAGCAGGACAGGAGGCAATCAGCCCCAGCATTTT	CAWSRTGGNQPQHF
TRBV3-1/TRBV3-2	TRBJ1-3	.	.	TGTGCCAGCAGCCAAGATACACGAAGCACCATATATTTT	CASSQDTRSTIYF
TRBV28	TRBJ1-2	.	.	TGTGCCAGCAGCGCACCTCCGGGGGATATCTATGGCTACACCTTC	CASSAPPGDIYGYTF
TRBV11-2	TRBJ2-7	.	.	TGTGCCAGCAGCCTGCTACGCTCCAGAGGCGAGCAGTACTTC	CASSLLRSRGEQYF
TRBV4-3	TRBJ2-7	.	.	TGCGCCAGCAGCCAAGGACAAAGCGGGTACGAGCAGTACTTC	CASSQGQSGYEQYF
TRBV28	TRBJ1-4	once	.	TGTGCCAGCAAAGAGGCGGATGAAAAACTGTTTTTT	CASKEADEKLFF
TRBV6-6	TRBJ2-3	.	TRBD2	TGTGCCAGCAGTTACTTTACTAGCGGGGCGGGTACGCAGTATTTT	CASSYFTSGAGTQYF
TRBV28	TRBJ1-1	.	.	TGTGCCAGCAGTTCTGCGAGTGAAGGGGGTTATGAAGCTTTCTTT	CASSSASEGGYEAFF
TRBV10-3	TRBJ1-5	few	.	TGTGCCATCAGTGAAAGGTCCGGGGACAATCAGCCCCAGCATTTT	CAISERSGDNQPQHF
TRBV6-5	TRBJ2-7	.	TRBD1	TGTGCCAGCAGTTGGGGGACAGGGCTGTACGAGCAGTACTTC	CASSWGTGLYEQYF
TRBV11-1	TRBJ2-3	.	TRBD2	TGTGCCAGCAGCCTCGCTAGCGGTAACACAGATACGCAGTATTTT	CASSLASGNTDTQYF
TRBV2	TRBJ1-2	.	.	TGTGCCAGCAGTGAAACACCTTATGGCTACACCTTC	CASSETPYGYTF
TRBV5-5	TRBJ2-5	.	.	TGTGCCAGCAGCTTGTCCCCAGGGGTTAGCGAGACCCAGTACTTC	CASSLSPGVSETQYF
TRBV9	TRBJ2-2	.	TRBD2	TGTGCCAGCAGCGTCCGATCTAGCGGGGGGAACACCGGGGAGCTGTTTTTT	CASSVRSSGGNTGELFF
TRBV20-1	TRBJ1-2	.	.	TGCAGTGCCCGTACGCGGGATGGCTACACCTTC	CSARTRDGYTF
TRBV7-2	TRBJ2-7	.	.	TGTGCCAGCAGCTCCCAGGGGACGGAAGCCTACGAGCAGTACTTC	CASSSQGTEAYEQYF
TRBV5-1	TRBJ2-1	.	TRBD1	TGCGCCAGCAGCGGGGCCGGGACAGTCTACAATGAGCAGTTCTTC	CASSGAGTVYNEQFF
TRBV5-6	TRBJ2-1	few	.	TGTGCCAGCAGCCTGGACGGCGGGAACAATGAGCAGTTCTTC	CASSLDGGNNEQFF
TRBV19	TRBJ1-1	.	TRBD1	TGTGCCAGTAGTCCGCTGACAGGGATTATGAACACTGAAGCTTTCTTT	CASSPLTGIMNTEAFF
TRBV7-2	TRBJ1-2	.	.	TGTGCCAGCAGCTTAGGTGGACGAGGGAAGGTCGGCTACACCTTC	CASSLGGRGKVGYTF
TRBV6-5	TRBJ1-1	.	.	TGTGCCAGCAGTACCCGGGAGGGCACTGAAGCTTTCTTT	CASSTREGTEAFF
TRBV27	TRBJ1-1	.	.	TGTGCCAGCAGTTCCCTAGTACCCCCGAACACTGAAGCTTTCTTT	CASSSLVPPNTEAFF
TRBV10-2	TRBJ1-5	.	.	TGCGCCAGCAGTGAGGTATACAATAGCAATCAGCCCCAGCATTTT	CASSEVYNSNQPQHF
TRBV12-3/TRBV12-4	TRBJ2-3	.	.	TGTGCCAGCAGTTTTCCGGGCACAGATACGCAGTATTTT	CASSFPGTDTQYF
TRBV6-1	TRBJ1-3	once	.	TGTGCCAGCAGTGAATACCTTAACATGGCTGGAAACACCATATATTTT	CASSEYLNMAGNTIYF
TRBV15	TRBJ2-3	.	.	TGTGCCACCAGCAGAGATCGGGACTCGATCACAGATACGCAGTATTTT	CATSRDRDSITDTQYF
TRBV6-5	TRBJ1-2	.	.	TGTGCCAGCAGTATAGGGGGTTACCCCTATGGCTACACCTTC	CASSIGGYPYGYTF
TRBV5-1	TRBJ1-2	.	.	TGCGCCAGCAGCTTGTCCAGTACTAACTATGGCTACACCTTC	CASSLSSTNYGYTF
TRBV30	TRBJ1-1	.	TRBD1	TGTGCCTGGAGTCGAGGCGCAGGGGGCACTGAAGCTTTCTTT	CAWSRGAGGTEAFF
TRBV27	TRBJ1-2	.	TRBD1	TGTGCCAGCAGTTTATGGGGACAGGATGGTGGCTACACCTTC	CASSLWGQDGGYTF
TRBV15	TRBJ1-5	.	.	TGTGCCACCAGCAGAGTTAGGAGCGATAGCAATCAGCCCCAGCATTTT	CATSRVRSDSNQPQHF
TRBV7-2	TRBJ1-4	.	.	.	CASSLVGTGSVPFF
TRBV3-1/TRBV3-2	TRBJ2-4	.	TRBD1	TGTGCCAGCAGCCCCGGTGACAGGGGGTTTTTGGAAAACATTCAGTACTTC	CASSPGDRGFLENIQYF
TRBV7-9	TRBJ2-1	.	TRBD1	TGTGCCAGCAGCTTAGGACAGGGCGGGTACAATGAGCAGTTCTTC	CASSLGQGGYNEQFF
TRBV3-1/TRBV3-2	TRBJ1-1	.	.	TGTGCCAGCAGCCATTTATCGGGGGGCCGCGGCACTGAAGCTTTCTTT	CASSHLSGGRGTEAFF
TRBV2	TRBJ1-6	.	.	TGTGCCAGCAGTGCAGGGTATAATTCACCCCTCCACTTT	CASSAGYNSPLHF